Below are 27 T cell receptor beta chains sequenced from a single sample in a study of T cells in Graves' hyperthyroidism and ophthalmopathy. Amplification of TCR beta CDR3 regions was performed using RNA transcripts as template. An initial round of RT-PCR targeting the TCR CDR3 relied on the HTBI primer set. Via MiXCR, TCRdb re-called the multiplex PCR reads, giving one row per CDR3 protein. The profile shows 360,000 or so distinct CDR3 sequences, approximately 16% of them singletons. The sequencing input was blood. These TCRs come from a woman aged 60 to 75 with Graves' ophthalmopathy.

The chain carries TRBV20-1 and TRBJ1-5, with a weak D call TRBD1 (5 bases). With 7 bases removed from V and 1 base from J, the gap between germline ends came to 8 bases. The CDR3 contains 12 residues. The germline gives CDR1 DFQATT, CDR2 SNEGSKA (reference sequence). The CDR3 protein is CSVRESNQPQHF. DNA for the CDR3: TGCAGTGTCAGGGAAAGCAATCAGCCCCAGCATTTT.

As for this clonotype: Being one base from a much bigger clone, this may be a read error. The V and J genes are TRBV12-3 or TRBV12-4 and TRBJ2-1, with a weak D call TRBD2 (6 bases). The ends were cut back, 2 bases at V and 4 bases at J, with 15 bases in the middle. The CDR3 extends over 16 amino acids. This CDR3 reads CASSLPGRGSYNEQFF. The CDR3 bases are TGTGCCAGCAGTTTACCCGGACGGGGGAGTTACAATGAGCAGTTCTTC.

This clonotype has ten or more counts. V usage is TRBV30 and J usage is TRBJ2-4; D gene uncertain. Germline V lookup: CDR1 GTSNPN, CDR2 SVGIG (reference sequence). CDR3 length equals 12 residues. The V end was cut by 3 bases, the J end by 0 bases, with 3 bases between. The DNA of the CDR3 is TGTGCCTGGAGCGGAGCCAAAAACATTCAGTACTTC. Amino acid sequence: CAWSGAKNIQYF.

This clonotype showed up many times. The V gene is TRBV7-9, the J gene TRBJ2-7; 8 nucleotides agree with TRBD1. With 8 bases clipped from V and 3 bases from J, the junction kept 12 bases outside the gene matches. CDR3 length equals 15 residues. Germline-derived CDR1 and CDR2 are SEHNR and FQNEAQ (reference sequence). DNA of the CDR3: TGTGCCAGCGGGATGACAGGGGAGACCATCTACGAGCAGTACTTC. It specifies CASGMTGETIYEQYF.

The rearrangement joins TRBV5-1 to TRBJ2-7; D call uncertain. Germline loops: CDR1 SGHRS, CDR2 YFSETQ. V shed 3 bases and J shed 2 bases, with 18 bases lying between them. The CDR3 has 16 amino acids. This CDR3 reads CASSYSMASTAYEQYF. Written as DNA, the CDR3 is TGCGCCAGCAGCTACTCAATGGCCTCAACCGCCTACGAGCAGTACTTC.

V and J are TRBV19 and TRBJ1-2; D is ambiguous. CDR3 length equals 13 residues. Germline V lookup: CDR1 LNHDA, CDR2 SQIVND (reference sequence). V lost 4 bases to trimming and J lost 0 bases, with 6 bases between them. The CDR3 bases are TGTGCCAGTAGTAACAGAGCTAACTATGGCTACACCTTC. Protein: CASSNRANYGYTF.

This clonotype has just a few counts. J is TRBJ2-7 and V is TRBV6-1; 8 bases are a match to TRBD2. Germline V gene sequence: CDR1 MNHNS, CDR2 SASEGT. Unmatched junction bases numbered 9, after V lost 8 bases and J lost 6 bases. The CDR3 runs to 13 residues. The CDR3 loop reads CASRKRELGEQYF. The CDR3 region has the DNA TGTGCCAGCCGCAAGCGGGAGTTGGGCGAGCAGTACTTC.

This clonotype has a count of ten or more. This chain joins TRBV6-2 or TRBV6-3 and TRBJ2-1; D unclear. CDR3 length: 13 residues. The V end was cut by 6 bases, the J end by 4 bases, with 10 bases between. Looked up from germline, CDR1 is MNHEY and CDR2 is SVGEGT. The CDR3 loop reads CASRGRPYNEQFF. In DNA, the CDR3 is TGTGCCAGCAGAGGGCGCCCTTACAATGAGCAGTTCTTC.

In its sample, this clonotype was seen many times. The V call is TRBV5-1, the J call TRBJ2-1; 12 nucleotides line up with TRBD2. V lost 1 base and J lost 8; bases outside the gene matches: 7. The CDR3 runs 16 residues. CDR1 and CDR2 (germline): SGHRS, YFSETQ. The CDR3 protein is CASSLISASGRDEQFF. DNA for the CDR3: TGCGCCAGCAGCTTGATATCGGCTAGCGGGAGGGATGAGCAGTTCTTC.

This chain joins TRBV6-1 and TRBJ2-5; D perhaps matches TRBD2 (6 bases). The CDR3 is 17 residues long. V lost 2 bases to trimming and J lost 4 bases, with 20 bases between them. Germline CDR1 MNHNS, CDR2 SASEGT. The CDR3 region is CASSEPRRSSGRETQYF. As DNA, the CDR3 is TGTGCCAGCAGTGAACCGAGACGGAGTAGCGGTAGAGAGACCCAGTACTTC.

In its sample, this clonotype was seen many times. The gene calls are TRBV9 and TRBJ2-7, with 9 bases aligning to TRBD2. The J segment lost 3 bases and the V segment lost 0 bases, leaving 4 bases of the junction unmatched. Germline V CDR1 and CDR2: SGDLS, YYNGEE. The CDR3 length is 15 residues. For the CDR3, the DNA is TGTGCCAGCAGCGTAGCGGCTAGCGGGAACTACGAGCAGTACTTC. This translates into CASSVAASGNYEQYF.

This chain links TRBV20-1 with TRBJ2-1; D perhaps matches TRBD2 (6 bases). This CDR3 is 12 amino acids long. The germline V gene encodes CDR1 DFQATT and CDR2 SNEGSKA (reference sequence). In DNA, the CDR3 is TGCAGGGGGGGTCCCTCCTACAATGAGCAGTTCTTC. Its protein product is CRGGPSYNEQFF.

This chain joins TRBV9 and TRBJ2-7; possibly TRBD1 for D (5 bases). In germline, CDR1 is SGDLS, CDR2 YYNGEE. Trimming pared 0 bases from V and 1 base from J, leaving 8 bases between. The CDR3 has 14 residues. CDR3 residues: CASSVEGDSYEQYF. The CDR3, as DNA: TGTGCCAGCAGCGTAGAAGGGGATTCCTACGAGCAGTACTTC.

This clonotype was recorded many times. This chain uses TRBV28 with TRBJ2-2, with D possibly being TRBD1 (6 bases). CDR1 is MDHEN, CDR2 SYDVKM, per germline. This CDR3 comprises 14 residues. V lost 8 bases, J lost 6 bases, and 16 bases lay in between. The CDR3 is CASGRQALPGELFF. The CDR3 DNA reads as TGTGCCAGCGGAAGACAGGCGCTCCCCGGGGAGCTGTTTTTT.

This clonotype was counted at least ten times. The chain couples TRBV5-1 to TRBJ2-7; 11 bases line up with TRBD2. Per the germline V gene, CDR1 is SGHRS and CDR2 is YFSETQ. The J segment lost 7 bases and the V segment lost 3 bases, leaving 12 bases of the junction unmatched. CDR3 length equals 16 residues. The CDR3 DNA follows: TGCGCCAGCAGCTCAACTAGCGGGAGTGGCGGTTGGGAGCAGTACTTC. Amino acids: CASSSTSGSGGWEQYF.

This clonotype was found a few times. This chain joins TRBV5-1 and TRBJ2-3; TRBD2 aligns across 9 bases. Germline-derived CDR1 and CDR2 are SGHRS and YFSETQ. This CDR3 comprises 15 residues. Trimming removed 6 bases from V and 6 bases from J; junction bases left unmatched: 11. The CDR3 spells CASTAFAGGPDTQYF. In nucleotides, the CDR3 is TGCGCCAGCACCGCCTTTGCGGGAGGGCCGGATACGCAGTATTTT. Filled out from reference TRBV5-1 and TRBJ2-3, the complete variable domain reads KAGVTQTPRYLIKTRGQQVTLSCSPISGHRSVSWYQQTPGQGLQFLFEYFSETQRNKGNFPGRFSGRQFSNSRSEMNVSTLELGDSALYLCASTAFAGGPDTQYFGPGTRLTVL.

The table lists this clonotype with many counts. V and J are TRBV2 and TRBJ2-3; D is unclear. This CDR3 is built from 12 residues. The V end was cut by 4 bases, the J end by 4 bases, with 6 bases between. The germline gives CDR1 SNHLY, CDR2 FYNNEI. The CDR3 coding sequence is TGTGCCAGCAGTGGGTCGGCAGATACGCAGTATTTT. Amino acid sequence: CASSGSADTQYF.

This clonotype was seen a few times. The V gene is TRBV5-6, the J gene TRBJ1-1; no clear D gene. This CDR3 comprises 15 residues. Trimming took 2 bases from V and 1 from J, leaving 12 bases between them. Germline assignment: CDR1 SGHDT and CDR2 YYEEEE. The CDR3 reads CASSFSSAGNTEAFF. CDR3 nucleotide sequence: TGTGCCAGCAGCTTTTCCTCCGCGGGGAACACTGAAGCTTTCTTT. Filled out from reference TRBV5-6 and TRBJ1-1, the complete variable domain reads DAGVTQSPTHLIKTRGQQVTLRCSPKSGHDTVSWYQQALGQGPQFIFQYYEEEERQRGNFPDRFSGHQFPNYSSELNVNALLLGDSALYLCASSFSSAGNTEAFFGQGTRLTVV.

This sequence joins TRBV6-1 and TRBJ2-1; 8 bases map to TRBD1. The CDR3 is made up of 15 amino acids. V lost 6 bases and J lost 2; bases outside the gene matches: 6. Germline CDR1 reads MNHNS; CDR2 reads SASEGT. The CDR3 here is CASRRAGQAYNEQFF. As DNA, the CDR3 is TGTGCCAGCAGACGCGCGGGACAGGCCTACAATGAGCAGTTCTTC.

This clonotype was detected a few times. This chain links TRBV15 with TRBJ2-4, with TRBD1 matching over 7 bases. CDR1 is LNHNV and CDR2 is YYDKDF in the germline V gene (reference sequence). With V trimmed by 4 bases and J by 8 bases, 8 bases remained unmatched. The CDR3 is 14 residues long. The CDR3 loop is CATSTGQVWDIQYF. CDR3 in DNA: TGTGCCACCAGCACCGGACAGGTTTGGGACATTCAGTACTTC.

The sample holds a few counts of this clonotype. CDR3 DNA sequence: TGTGCCAGCAGAAGACAGGGGGCGAGGGATCAGCCCCAGCATTTT. Translation: CASRRQGARDQPQHF. V is TRBV28 and J is TRBJ1-5, with 10 positions matching TRBD1. CDR1 is MDHEN, CDR2 SYDVKM, per germline. Trimming cost V 6 bases and J 5 bases; bases outside gene matches: 7. The CDR3 covers 15 residues. Filled out from reference TRBV28 and TRBJ1-5, the complete variable domain reads DVKVTQSSRYLVKRTGEKVFLECVQDMDHENMFWYRQDPGLGLRLIYFSYDVKMKEKGDIPEGYSVSREKKERFSLILESASTNQTSMYLCASRRQGARDQPQHFGDGTRLSIL.

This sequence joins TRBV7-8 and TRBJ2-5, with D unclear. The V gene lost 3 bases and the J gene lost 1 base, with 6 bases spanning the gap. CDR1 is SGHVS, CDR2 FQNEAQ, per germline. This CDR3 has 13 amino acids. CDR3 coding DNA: TGTGCCAGCAGCTTGGCGATCCAAGAGACCCAGTACTTC. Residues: CASSLAIQETQYF.

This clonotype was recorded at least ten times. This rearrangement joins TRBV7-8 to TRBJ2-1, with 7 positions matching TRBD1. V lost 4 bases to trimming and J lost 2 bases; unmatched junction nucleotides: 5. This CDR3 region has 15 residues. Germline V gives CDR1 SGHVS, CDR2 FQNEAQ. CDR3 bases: TGTGCCAGCAGCTCCTCGGGGACAGCCTACAATGAGCAGTTCTTC. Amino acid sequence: CASSSSGTAYNEQFF.

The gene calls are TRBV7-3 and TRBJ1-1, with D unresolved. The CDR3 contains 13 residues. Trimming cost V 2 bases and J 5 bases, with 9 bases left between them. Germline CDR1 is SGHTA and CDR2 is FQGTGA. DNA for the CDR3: TGTGCCAGCAGCTTACAAAAGGGAACTGAAGCTTTCTTT. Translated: CASSLQKGTEAFF.

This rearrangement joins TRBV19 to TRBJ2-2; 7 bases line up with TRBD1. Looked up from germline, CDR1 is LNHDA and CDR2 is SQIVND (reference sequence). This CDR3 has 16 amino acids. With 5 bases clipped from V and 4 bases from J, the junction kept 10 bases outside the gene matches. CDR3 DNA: TGTGCCAGTAGTTCCGACAGGGTCGCGGGCACCGGGGAGCTGTTTTTT. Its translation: CASSSDRVAGTGELFF.

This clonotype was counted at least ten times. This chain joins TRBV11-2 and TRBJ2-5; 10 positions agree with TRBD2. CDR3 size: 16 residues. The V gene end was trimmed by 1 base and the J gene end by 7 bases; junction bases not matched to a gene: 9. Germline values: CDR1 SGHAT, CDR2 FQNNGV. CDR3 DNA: TGTGCCAGCAGCTTAGCGTCTAGCGGGAGTGGGGTGACCCAGTACTTC. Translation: CASSLASSGSGVTQYF. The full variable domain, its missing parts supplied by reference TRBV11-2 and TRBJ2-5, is EAGVAQSPRYKIIEKRQSVAFWCNPISGHATLYWYQQILGQGPKLLIQFQNNGVVDDSQLPKDRFSAERLKGVDSTLKIQPAKLEDSAVYLCASSLASSGSGVTQYFGPGTRLLVL.

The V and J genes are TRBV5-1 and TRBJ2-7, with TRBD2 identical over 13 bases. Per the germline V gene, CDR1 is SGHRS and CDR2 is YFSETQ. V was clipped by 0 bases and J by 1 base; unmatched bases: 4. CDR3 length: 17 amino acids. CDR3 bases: TGCGCCAGCAGCTTGGACGGACTAGCGGGAGCGTCCTACGAGCAGTACTTC. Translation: CASSLDGLAGASYEQYF.